Described below is a single T cell receptor beta chain sequence and its context. The specificity of this receptor is unknown. It has no much larger one-base neighbor in the sample; base qualities were not kept. This sample is part of a study of persistence of HIV-infected CD4 T cells (dated by TCRdb to 2019 to 2021). For the wider study: The median time the participants had spent on suppressive ART was less than 9 years. Peripheral blood samples of up to roughly 200 mL were taken at multiple time points, with the exception of two participants who underwent leukapheresis at a single time point. Anti-CD3/anti-CD28 stimulation activated a higher proportion of cells, with a lower memory fraction, than antigen stimulation. CMV- and HIV-1 Gag-responding CD4+ T cells were isolated from ART-treated individuals so that antigen-driven clonal expansion of HIV-1-infected cells could be examined. TCRbeta sequencing assessed the clonality of all cells in each sorted population, while proviral sequencing assessed the clonality of infected cells. For the TCR cluster analysis across participants, eight or nine participants were included for CMV and about 7 participants for Gag.

Per the publication, the treatment or condition label means: suppressive antiretroviral therapy. As a nonspecific positive control representing the CD4+ T cell repertoire, cells were stimulated with anti-CD3/anti-CD28 magnetic beads. Responding CD4+ T cells were sorted by upregulation of both CD40 ligand and CD69. Participants were HIV-1-infected adults who started suppressive ART during chronic infection. Participants had undetectable plasma HIV-1 RNA below 50 copies/mL for at least 4 years. To be included, a participant needed positive CMV serology and a CD4+ T cell count above 400 cells/uL. Before stimulation, PBMCs were isolated using density centrifugation and depleted of CD8+ T cells. For about 17 hours, the CD8-depleted PBMCs were stimulated with anti-CD28/CD49d costimulation, a CD40-blocking antibody, and enfuvirtide to prevent new infections. Sorting was done on either a Beckman Coulter MoFlo Legacy or an XDP sorter, and propidium iodide was used to exclude dead cells. Genomic DNA was extracted with the QIAamp DNA Mini Kit for samples above one million cells, otherwise with the Quick-DNA Microprep Kit.

The immunoSEQ hsTCRB assay version 4, run in survey mode, was used to sequence TCRbeta repertoires from genomic DNA. For TCRbeta sequencing, genomic DNA was diluted to 9.5 to 10 ng/uL, with up to about 1 ug used per sample. As for the authors' bioinformatics: ImmunoSeq Analyzer 3.0 was used for analysis of TCRbeta data, and diversity was computed on productive nucleotide rearrangements. Using the Immunarch R package, the improved Chao index served to estimate lower-bound TCR diversity and the Gini coefficient served to estimate clonality. When different nucleotide rearrangements encoded the same CDR3beta amino acid sequence, each rearrangement was treated as a distinct clonotype. Differential abundance analysis found TCRbeta sequences that were significantly enriched in antigen-responding cells compared with anti-CD3/anti-CD28-activated cells. TCRs were clustered by predicted peptide-MHC specificity with GLIPH2, both within individual participants and across merged participant data sets. TCRdb stores this immuneACCESS table with in-frame sequences only. Part of the clones is absent; in the studies checked, under half of the shortfall reflects unresolved V genes, and no reason is known for the rest. V and J calls plus clone size are reproduced from that table; the DNA served to infer D and trimming. This sample has about 46,000 clones in its table, and about 90% of those were observed once. About 3% of the sample is taken by the ten largest.

What the study reported, not specific to this receptor: Within the same sorted populations, TCR oligoclonality correlated with proviral oligoclonality. Only a small number of individuals took part in the study, and only a limited range of antigens was tested. Antigen-responding cells were enriched for degenerate expanded CDR3beta sequences, which suggests convergent selection of CD4+ responses to CMV and Gag. Significantly lower TCRbeta richness was observed in CMV- and Gag-responding cells than in anti-CD3/anti-CD28-responding cells, and higher oligoclonality was observed in CMV-responding cells than in CD3/CD28-stimulated and Gag-responding cells. Bulk TCR analyses could not be restricted to the rare CMV-responding cells that actually carried HIV-1 proviruses.

The clonotype comes from an adult woman with HIV who was CMV-seropositive. Here the sequenced sample was CD4+ T cells sorted from PBMCs after approximately 19-hour stimulation, taken from a patient who received antiretroviral therapy. In light of the paper, this sample's cell subset or site label describes: CD40L+CD69+ CD4 T cells responding to anti-CD3/anti-CD28 beads, representing the overall repertoire.

The CDR3: CASSQGTRPYEQYF. The bases are TGTGCCAGCAGCCAAGGGACTAGACCCTACGAGCAGTACTTC. The sequence joins TRBV3-1 (or the pseudogene TRBV3-2) to TRBJ2-7; 7 central bases correspond to TRBD2. The CDR3 spans 14 residues, from the cysteine through the phenylalanine. Just the 42-base CDR3 DNA is kept, in frame starting at base 1. CDR1 and CDR2, looked up from the germline V gene (reference sequence), are LGHDT and YNNKEL. Clipping removes 1 base from V and 2 bases from J, with 2 as the unmatched junction base count.